Below, 29 T cell receptor beta chains from the same sample are listed, as sequenced in a study of identical twins (dated by TCRdb to 2016 to 2018). Library prep was done by 5' RACE. The sequencer was an Illumina HiSeq 2000. The raw public reads went through TCRdb reprocessing: fastp at Q25, MiXCR clone calling, in-frame beta chains kept. Rows with one shared CDR3 protein collapse into an entry with the most common genes and DNA. For this sample there are 750,000 to 950,000 distinct CDR3 sequences; roughly an eighth appear just once. Around 1.6% of the sample goes to the ten largest clones. The sample was also linked to a second study, of yellow fever vaccine responses in identical twins.

The material sequenced was PBMCs. The receptors derive from a woman under 30 in good health.

This rearrangement joins TRBV5-1 to TRBJ2-3; no firm D call. CDR1 SGHRS and CDR2 YFSETQ come from the germline V gene. The V and J ends lost 5 bases and 0 bases respectively, with 4 bases between them. The CDR3 runs 12 residues. The CDR3 here is CASRISTDTQYF. The DNA of the CDR3 is TGCGCCAGCAGGATAAGCACAGATACGCAGTATTTT.

This clonotype was counted between two and nine times. This rearrangement joins TRBV7-9 to TRBJ2-3, with 12 bases identical to TRBD2. Germline trimming cut 5 bases from V and 2 bases from J; bases unmatched to any gene: 5. Germline V gene data show CDR1 as SEHNR and CDR2 as FQNEAQ (reference sequence). The CDR3 is 16 amino acids. CDR3 sequence (DNA): TGTGCCAGCAGCCTGCGGACTAGCGGGACCACAGATACGCAGTATTTT. It encodes CASSLRTSGTTDTQYF.

A few counts support this clonotype. The chain joins TRBV6-1 to TRBJ1-3; no clear D gene. Germline V gene sequence: CDR1 MNHNS, CDR2 SASEGT. V was cut by 6 bases and J by 2 bases, with 17 bases left in between. This CDR3 contains 16 residues. The DNA for the CDR3 is TGTGCCAGCAGCCAACGCCTTACATCGGCTGGAAACACCATATATTTT. Translation: CASSQRLTSAGNTIYF.

The table lists this clonotype with many counts. The chain is built from TRBV20-1 and TRBJ2-1; weak D call: TRBD2 (6 bases). Germline assignment: CDR1 DFQATT and CDR2 SNEGSKA (reference sequence). The CDR3 contains 12 residues. CDR3 amino acids: CSGRSGNNEQFF. The CDR3 nucleotides read TGCAGCGGGAGATCCGGCAACAATGAGCAGTTCTTC.

This clonotype was seen ten or more times. The CDR3 here is CSVQRPLEPEAFF. The DNA of the CDR3 is TGCAGCGTTCAAAGACCTCTGGAGCCTGAAGCTTTCTTT. V and J are TRBV29-1 and TRBJ1-1; D gene unclear. The CDR3 is 13 amino acids. Germline lookup yields CDR1 SQVTM and CDR2 ANQGSEA. Trimming shortened V by 5 bases and J by 6 bases, and 16 bases separated the two germline ends.

This clonotype was counted only a few times. The chain couples TRBV4-1 to TRBJ1-2, with D hard to call. Germline CDR1 reads MGHRA; CDR2 reads YSYEKL. The CDR3 spans 15 residues. Trimming cost V 3 bases and J 4 bases, with 15 bases left between them. The CDR3 region is CASSQETTSSYGYTF. CDR3 coding DNA: TGCGCCAGCAGCCAGGAGACGACTTCGAGCTATGGCTACACCTTC.

The V and J genes are TRBV18 and TRBJ2-1; the D gene is possibly TRBD2 (6 bases). Trimming removed 3 bases from V and 8 bases from J, with 14 bases in between. CDR1 KGHSH and CDR2 LQKENI come from the germline V gene. CDR3 size: 14 residues. The CDR3 reads CASSPTSSTDEQFF. CDR3 bases: TGTGCCAGCTCACCTACTAGCAGTACCGATGAGCAGTTCTTC.

This clonotype was observed a handful of times. This rearrangement joins TRBV7-9 to TRBJ2-7, with 8 bases identical to TRBD1. The CDR3 consists of 16 residues. In germline, CDR1 is SEHNR, CDR2 FQNEAQ (reference sequence). With V trimmed by 3 bases and J by 0 bases, 7 bases remained unmatched. The CDR3 nucleotides read TGTGCCAGCAGCTTGGCCCGGGGACAGGCCTCCTACGAGCAGTACTTC. It is translated as CASSLARGQASYEQYF.

This clonotype was detected ten times or more. The rearrangement joins TRBV7-6 to TRBJ2-1, with D possibly being TRBD2 (6 bases). Germline values: CDR1 SGHVS, CDR2 FNYEAQ. Trimming cost V 4 bases and J 3 bases, with 13 bases left between them. This CDR3 is built from 15 residues. The CDR3 region has the DNA TGTGCCAGCAGCTCCCGGGACTCCCTCTACAATGAGCAGTTCTTC. Residues: CASSSRDSLYNEQFF.

The chain carries TRBV18 and TRBJ1-2; D ambiguous. The ends were cut back, 3 bases at V and 3 bases at J, with 14 bases in the middle. The germline gives CDR1 KGHSH, CDR2 LQKENI. The CDR3 loop spans 15 amino acids. CDR3 protein: CASSPGSPPDYGYTF. The CDR3 nucleotides are TGTGCCAGCTCACCGGGGTCCCCTCCGGACTATGGCTACACCTTC.

This chain links TRBV12-3 or TRBV12-4 with TRBJ2-5; 7 bases are a match to TRBD1. The ends lost 6 bases at V and 4 bases at J; junction bases unmatched: 8. The CDR3 sequence is 14 residues long. CDR3 residues: CASSPWDSLETQYF. The CDR3 bases are TGTGCCAGCAGCCCATGGGACAGTCTAGAGACCCAGTACTTC.

This clonotype occurred a few times. The J gene is TRBJ2-7, the V gene TRBV3-1; TRBD1 might be the D (5 bases). The CDR3 runs to 16 residues. CDR1 LGHDT and CDR2 YNNKEL come from the germline V gene (reference sequence). V was pared by 4 bases and J by 6 bases, with 22 bases between. In nucleotides, the CDR3 is TGTGCCAGCAGCCCCTTTCCGGGCCAAGTTGGGGCCGAGCAGTACGTC. Amino acids: CASSPFPGQVGAEQYV.

Here the CDR3 reads CSATGQGTNQPQHF. The CDR3 region has the DNA TGCAGTGCTACGGGACAGGGAACTAATCAGCCCCAGCATTTT. The V call is TRBV20-1, the J call TRBJ1-5; 9 nucleotides agree with TRBD1. Germline loops: CDR1 DFQATT, CDR2 SNEGSKA (reference sequence). V lost 4 bases, J lost 4 bases, and 5 bases stayed unmatched. This CDR3 comprises 14 residues.

This chain uses TRBV7-8 with TRBJ1-1; no clear D. This CDR3 contains 14 residues. The V end lost 8 bases, the J end lost 7 bases, and 20 bases lay between the germline ends. Germline V gives CDR1 SGHVS, CDR2 FQNEAQ. The CDR3 sequence is CASAETVLVGEAFF. As DNA, the CDR3 is TGTGCCAGCGCCGAGACGGTTTTGGTAGGTGAAGCTTTCTTT.

This clonotype was counted a single time. The rearrangement links TRBV12-3 or TRBV12-4 to TRBJ2-3; D is possibly TRBD1 (5 bases). CDR3 length equals 18 residues. CDR3 DNA: TGTACCTTCTGTTTAGTAGCAGGGCCAGGGTATGTCACAGATACGCAGTATTTT. Translating it yields CTFCLVAGPGYVTDTQYF.

This chain uses TRBV5-1 with TRBJ2-7; possibly TRBD2 for D (6 bases). V was shortened by 1 base and J by 2 bases, with 16 bases between the two germline ends. Germline V gene sequence: CDR1 SGHRS, CDR2 YFSETQ. The CDR3 spans 16 residues. The CDR3 loop is CASSLPVKGLPYEQYF. CDR3 DNA: TGCGCCAGCAGCTTGCCCGTTAAGGGACTCCCCTACGAGCAGTACTTC.

This clonotype has only a few counts. The chain recombines TRBV5-1 with TRBJ1-2; D ambiguous. This CDR3 spans 17 amino acids. V gave up 0 bases and J gave up 0 bases, with 15 bases separating them. The germline V gene encodes CDR1 SGHRS and CDR2 YFSETQ. The DNA of the CDR3 is TGCGCCAGCAGCTTGGCTTCAGGTGGAGGGTCTAACTATGGCTACACCTTC. Amino acid sequence: CASSLASGGGSNYGYTF. The full variable domain, in which reference TRBV5-1 and TRBJ1-2 provide the parts outside the CDR3, is KAGVTQTPRYLIKTRGQQVTLSCSPISGHRSVSWYQQTPGQGLQFLFEYFSETQRNKGNFPGRFSGRQFSNSRSEMNVSTLELGDSALYLCASSLASGGGSNYGYTFGSGTRLTVV.

This clonotype was observed at least ten times. J is TRBJ2-3 and V is TRBV4-1, with no clear D. Germline CDR1 MGHRA, CDR2 YSYEKL. V dropped 4 bases and J dropped 1 base, with 9 bases sitting between them. The CDR3 runs 14 residues. CDR3 coding DNA: TGCGCCAGCAGCCGCAGTACAGGCACAGATACGCAGTATTTT. This gives the protein CASSRSTGTDTQYF.

DNA for the CDR3: TGTGCCAGCAGCCGCCAAGGCACACCAGTATTCCACGAGCAGTACGTC. This sequence encodes CASSRQGTPVFHEQYV. The J gene is TRBJ2-7, the V gene TRBV3-1; D gene uncertain. Germline assignment: CDR1 LGHDT and CDR2 YNNKEL (reference sequence). The CDR3 totals 16 residues. V was clipped by 4 bases and J by 5 bases, with 21 bases between them.

V is TRBV9 and J is TRBJ2-3, with 7 bases lining up with TRBD2. Germline CDR1 and CDR2: SGDLS and YYNGEE. J was trimmed by 6 bases and V by 0 bases; bases with no gene match: 10. The CDR3 loop spans 16 amino acids. CDR3 in DNA: TGTGCCAGCAGCGTAGCCGGGAGGCCGGGGTCTGATACGCAGTATTTT. Its protein is CASSVAGRPGSDTQYF.

This clonotype has only a few counts. V gene TRBV24-1 combines with J gene TRBJ2-5; D is perhaps TRBD1 (5 bases). The V and J ends lost 1 base and 5 bases respectively, with 10 bases between them. Germline CDR1 KGHDR, CDR2 SFDVKD. The length of the CDR3 is 14 residues. For the CDR3, the DNA is TGTGCCACCAGTGATTTACAGGTCGGGGAGACCCAGTACTTC. Protein sequence: CATSDLQVGETQYF.

The chain uses TRBV14 and TRBJ2-1, with a tentative D call TRBD2 (7 bases). Germline CDR1 reads SGHDN; CDR2 reads FVKESK. The CDR3 loop spans 19 amino acids. The ends were cut back, 6 bases at V and 5 bases at J, with 29 bases in the middle. Written as DNA, the CDR3 is TGTGCCAGCAGTCTTTCACAGGGCCGGGGGAGGGCCAGGGACAATGAGCAGTTCTTC. It is translated as CASSLSQGRGRARDNEQFF.

This clonotype appeared a few times. The rearrangement uses TRBV12-3 or TRBV12-4 and TRBJ1-2; weak D call: TRBD1 (6 bases). V gave up 2 bases and J gave up 2 bases, with 9 bases separating them. The CDR3 contains 14 residues. CDR3 DNA sequence: TGTGCCAGCAGTTTAAAGGGGACAAACTATGGCTACACCTTC. Amino acid sequence: CASSLKGTNYGYTF.

CDR3 nucleotides: TGTGCCAGCAGCTTTGGGGAGATCCGGAATTCACCCCTCCACTTT. It translates to CASSFGEIRNSPLHF. This chain uses TRBV11-1 with TRBJ1-6; the D is unclear. V lost 3 bases and J 7 bases, leaving 13 bases between the germline ends. The V gene's germline CDR1 is SGHAT and CDR2 FQDESV (reference sequence). The CDR3 totals 15 residues.

This clonotype appeared a few times. The chain carries TRBV12-3 or TRBV12-4 and TRBJ1-1; no firm D call. The CDR3 is 10 amino acids. V was cut by 7 bases and J by 5 bases, with 5 bases left in between. CDR3 residues: CASKSTEAFF. CDR3 DNA sequence: TGTGCCAGCAAAAGTACTGAAGCTTTCTTT.

The chain couples TRBV27 to TRBJ2-2; D ambiguous. In germline, CDR1 is MNHEY, CDR2 SMNVEV (reference sequence). V lost 3 bases, J lost 3 bases, and 5 bases lay in between. This CDR3 is 13 amino acids long. The CDR3 region has the DNA TGTGCCAGCAGTTTTTTCGACACCGGGGAGCTGTTTTTT. It codes for CASSFFDTGELFF.

The chain links TRBV6-5 to TRBJ2-7; TRBD2 matches 11 bases. The CDR3 extends over 16 amino acids. Trimming cost V 2 bases and J 5 bases; bases outside gene matches: 8. From germline, CDR1 is MNHEY and CDR2 SVGAGI. CDR3 nucleotide sequence: TGTGCCAGCAGTTACGGGACTAGCGGAGGGAGAAACGAGCAGTACTTC. It encodes CASSYGTSGGRNEQYF.

This clonotype was observed a few times. This chain links TRBV12-3 or TRBV12-4 with TRBJ1-1; no firm D call. The CDR3 length is 12 residues. V was trimmed by 3 bases and J by 4 bases, leaving 6 bases between them. The CDR3 DNA reads TGTGCCAGCAGTTTTCGGATCACTGAAGCTTTCTTT. It is translated as CASSFRITEAFF.

This sequence joins TRBV20-1 and TRBJ2-1; 10 bases match TRBD2. V dropped 6 bases and J dropped 2; count of bases not matched to a gene: 4. Germline V gives CDR1 DFQATT, CDR2 SNEGSKA (reference sequence). This CDR3 has 14 residues. The CDR3 reads CSAPSGGPYNEQFF. In DNA form, the CDR3 reads TGCAGTGCGCCTAGCGGGGGCCCCTACAATGAGCAGTTCTTC.